This TCR beta chain came from a study of glioma-infiltrating T cells after dendritic cell vaccination. Background on the study: Glioblastoma patients came from Phase I and II dendritic cell vaccination trials. Dendritic cells derived from monocytes and pulsed with autologous tumor lysate formed the vaccine.

As concerns this clone: The antigen is not known.

Up to about 2 ug genomic DNA was used for TCRB CDR3 amplification. Assay used: immunoSEQ multiplex PCR; TCRdb lists only in-frame clones, some missing. This table holds around 90,000 clones, around three quarters found once. The study, taken as a whole, reports: Estimated pretreatment TIL content predicted outcome after dendritic cell vaccination.

In germline, CDR1 is LNHNV, CDR2 YYDKDF (reference sequence). The length of the CDR3 is 16 residues. With 0 bases clipped from V and 4 bases from J, the junction kept 5 bases outside the gene matches. The material was blood, obtained before dendritic cell vaccination. This rearrangement joins TRBV15 to TRBJ1-5; the match to TRBD1 covers 8 bases. The origin of this receptor is a human donor with glioblastoma. DNA of the CDR3: TGTGCCACCAGCAGAGAGACAGGGGCGAGGAATCAGCCCCAGCATTTT. This encodes CATSRETGARNQPQHF. Variable domain in full (rest from reference TRBV15 and TRBJ1-5): DAMVIQNPRYQVTQFGKPVTLSCSQTLNHNVMYWYQQKSSQAPKLLFHYYDKDFNNEADTPDNFQSRRPNTSFCFLDIRSPGLGDTAMYLCATSRETGARNQPQHFGDGTRLSIL.